This T cell receptor beta chain is from a study of shared T cell receptors in the human thymus. CDR1 is MNHNY, CDR2 SVGAGI, per germline (reference sequence). The CDR3 length is 15 residues. Trimming at V came to 6 bases and at J to 9 bases, leaving 8 bases not matched to a gene. Profiled with immunoSEQ multiplex PCR; TCRdb holds only in-frame clones, not every one. The sample holds approximately 660,000 clones, over 75% seen once. The sample also formed part of further work on human thymus T cells. That work states: The source of the thymus tissue was resections taken during corrective heart surgery. Use of V and J genes seemed skewed within the thymic and blood repertoires. Unrelated individuals were reported by related research to share highly overlapping thymic repertoires.

Specimen: thymocytes. The chain uses TRBV6-6 and TRBJ2-1, with TRBD2 matching over 13 bases. This sequence originates from a boy in the first two years of life with a congenital heart defect. The CDR3 here is CASRDTSGRAVEQFF. CDR3 in DNA: TGTGCCAGCAGGGACACTAGCGGGAGGGCCGTTGAGCAGTTCTTC.